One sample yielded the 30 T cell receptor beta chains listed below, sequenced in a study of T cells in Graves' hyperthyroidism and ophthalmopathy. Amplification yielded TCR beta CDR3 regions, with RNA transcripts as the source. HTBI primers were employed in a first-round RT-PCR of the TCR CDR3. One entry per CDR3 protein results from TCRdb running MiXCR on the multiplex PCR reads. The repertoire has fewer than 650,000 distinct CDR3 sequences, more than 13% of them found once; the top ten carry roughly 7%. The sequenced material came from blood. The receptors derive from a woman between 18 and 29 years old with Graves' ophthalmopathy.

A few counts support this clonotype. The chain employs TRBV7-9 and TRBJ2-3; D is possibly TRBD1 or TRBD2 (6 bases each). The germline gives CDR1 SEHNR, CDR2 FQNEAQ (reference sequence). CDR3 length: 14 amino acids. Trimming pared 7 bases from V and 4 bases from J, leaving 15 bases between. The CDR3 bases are TGTGCCAGCACCTCGGGGGCGGTGCCAGATACGCAGTATTTT. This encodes CASTSGAVPDTQYF.

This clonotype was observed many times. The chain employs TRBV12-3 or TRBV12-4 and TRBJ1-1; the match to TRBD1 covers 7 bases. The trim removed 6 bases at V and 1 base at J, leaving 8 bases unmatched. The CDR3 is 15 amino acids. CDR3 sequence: CASSRDRVGNTEAFF. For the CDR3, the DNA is TGTGCCAGCAGCCGAGACAGGGTTGGGAACACTGAAGCTTTCTTT.

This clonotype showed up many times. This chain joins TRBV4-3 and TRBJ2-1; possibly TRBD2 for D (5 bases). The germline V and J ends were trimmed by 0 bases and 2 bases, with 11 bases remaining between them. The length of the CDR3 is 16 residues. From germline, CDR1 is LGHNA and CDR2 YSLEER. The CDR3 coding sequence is TGCGCCAGCAGCCAAGAAAGCGGAGGCGCCTACAATGAGCAGTTCTTC. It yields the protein CASSQESGGAYNEQFF.

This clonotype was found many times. The CDR3 loop reads CASSLALQDDEQFF. The CDR3 coding sequence is TGCGCCAGCAGCTTGGCGCTACAGGACGATGAGCAGTTCTTC. The V call is TRBV5-1, the J call TRBJ2-1; perhaps TRBD1 as D (5 bases). Germline V gene sequence: CDR1 SGHRS, CDR2 YFSETQ. The CDR3 is 14 amino acids. V gave up 0 bases and J gave up 8 bases, with 12 bases separating them. The full variable domain, its missing parts supplied by reference TRBV5-1 and TRBJ2-1, is KAGVTQTPRYLIKTRGQQVTLSCSPISGHRSVSWYQQTPGQGLQFLFEYFSETQRNKGNFPGRFSGRQFSNSRSEMNVSTLELGDSALYLCASSLALQDDEQFFGPGTRLTVL.

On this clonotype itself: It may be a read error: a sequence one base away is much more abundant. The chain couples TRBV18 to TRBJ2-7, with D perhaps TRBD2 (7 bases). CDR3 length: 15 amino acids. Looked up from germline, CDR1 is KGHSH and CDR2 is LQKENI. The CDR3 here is CANSPPGRGTYEQYF. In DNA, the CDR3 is TGTGCCAACTCACCTCCAGGGAGGGGGACCTACGAGCAGTACTTC. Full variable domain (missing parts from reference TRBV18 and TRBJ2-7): NAGVMQNPRHLVRRRGQEARLRCSPMKGHSHVYWYRQLPEEGLKFMVYLQKENIIDESGMPKERFSAEFPKEGPSILRIQQVVRGDSAAYFCANSPPGRGTYEQYFGPGTRLTVT.

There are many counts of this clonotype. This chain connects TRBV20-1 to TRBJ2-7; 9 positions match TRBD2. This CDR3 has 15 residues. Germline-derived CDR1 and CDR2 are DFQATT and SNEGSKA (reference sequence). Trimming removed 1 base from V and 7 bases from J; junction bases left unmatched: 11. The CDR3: CSARGFAGGTFEQYF. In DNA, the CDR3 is TGCAGTGCTAGAGGATTTGCGGGAGGGACGTTTGAGCAGTACTTC.

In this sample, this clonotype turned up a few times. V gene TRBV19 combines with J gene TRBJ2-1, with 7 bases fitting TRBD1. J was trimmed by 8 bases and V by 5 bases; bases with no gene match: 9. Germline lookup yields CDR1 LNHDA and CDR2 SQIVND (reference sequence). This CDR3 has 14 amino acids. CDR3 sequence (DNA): TGTGCCAGTAGTCGTGCAGGGGGATTGGATGAGCAGTTCTTC. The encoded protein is CASSRAGGLDEQFF.

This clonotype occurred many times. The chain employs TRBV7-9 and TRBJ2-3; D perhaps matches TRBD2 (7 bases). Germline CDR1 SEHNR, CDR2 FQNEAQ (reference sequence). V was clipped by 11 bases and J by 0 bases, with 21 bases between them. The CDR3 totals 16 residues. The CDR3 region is CAVSTGGRGSTDTQYF. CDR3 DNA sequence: TGTGCCGTCTCGACGGGGGGCAGGGGTAGCACAGATACGCAGTATTTT.

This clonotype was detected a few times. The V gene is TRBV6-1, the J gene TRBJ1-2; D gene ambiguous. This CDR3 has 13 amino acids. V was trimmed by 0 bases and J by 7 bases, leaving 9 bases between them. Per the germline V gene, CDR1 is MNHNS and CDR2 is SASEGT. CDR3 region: CASSEARESGYTF. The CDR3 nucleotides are TGTGCCAGCAGTGAAGCGAGGGAGTCTGGCTACACCTTC.

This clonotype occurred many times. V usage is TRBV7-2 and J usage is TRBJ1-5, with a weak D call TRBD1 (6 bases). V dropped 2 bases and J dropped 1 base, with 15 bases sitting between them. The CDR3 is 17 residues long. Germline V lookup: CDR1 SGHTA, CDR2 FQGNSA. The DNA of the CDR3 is TGTGCCAGCAGCTTAACCCCCACAGGGAGAAGCAATCAGCCCCAGCATTTT. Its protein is CASSLTPTGRSNQPQHF.

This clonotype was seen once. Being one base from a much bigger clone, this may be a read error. The CDR3: CAWSVMSVEQFF. CDR3 in DNA: TGTGCCTGGAGTGTAATGTCTGTTGAGCAGTTCTTC. The V gene is TRBV30, the J gene TRBJ2-1; D is ambiguous. Germline assignment: CDR1 GTSNPN and CDR2 SVGIG (reference sequence). The V end was cut by 0 bases, the J end by 9 bases, with 9 bases between. There are 12 residues in the CDR3. The variable domain in full, completed from reference TRBV30 and TRBJ2-1, reads SQTIHQWPATLVQPVGSPLSLECTVEGTSNPNLYWYRQAAGRGLQLLFYSVGIGQISSEVPQNLSASRPQDRQFILSSKKLLLSDSGFYLCAWSVMSVEQFFGPGTRLTVL.

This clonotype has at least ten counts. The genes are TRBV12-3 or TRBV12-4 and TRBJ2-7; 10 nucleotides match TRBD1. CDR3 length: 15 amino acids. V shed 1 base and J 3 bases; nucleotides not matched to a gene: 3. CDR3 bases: TGTGCCAGCAGTTTAGTATGGGACAGGGGCTACGAGCAGTACTTC. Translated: CASSLVWDRGYEQYF.

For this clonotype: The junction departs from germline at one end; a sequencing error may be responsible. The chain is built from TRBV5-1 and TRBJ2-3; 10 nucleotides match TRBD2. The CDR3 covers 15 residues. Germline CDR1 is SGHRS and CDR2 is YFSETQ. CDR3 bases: TGTGCCAGCAGCTCCTCTAGCGGGAGAAAAGATACGCAGTATTTT. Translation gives CASSSSSGRKDTQYF.

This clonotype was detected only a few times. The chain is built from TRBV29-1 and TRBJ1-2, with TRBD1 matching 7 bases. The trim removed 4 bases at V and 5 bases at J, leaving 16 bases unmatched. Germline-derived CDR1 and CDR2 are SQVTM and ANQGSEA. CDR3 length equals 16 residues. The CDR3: CSVVPTRDSDPYGYTF. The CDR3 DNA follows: TGCAGCGTTGTCCCCACCCGGGACAGTGACCCGTATGGCTACACCTTC.

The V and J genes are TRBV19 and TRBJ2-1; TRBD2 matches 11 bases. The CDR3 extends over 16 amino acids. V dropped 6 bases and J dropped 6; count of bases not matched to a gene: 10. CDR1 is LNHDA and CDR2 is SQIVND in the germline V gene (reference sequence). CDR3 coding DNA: TGTGCCAGTAGAACAGGGACTAGCGGAGCCTTCAATGAGCAGTTCTTC. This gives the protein CASRTGTSGAFNEQFF.

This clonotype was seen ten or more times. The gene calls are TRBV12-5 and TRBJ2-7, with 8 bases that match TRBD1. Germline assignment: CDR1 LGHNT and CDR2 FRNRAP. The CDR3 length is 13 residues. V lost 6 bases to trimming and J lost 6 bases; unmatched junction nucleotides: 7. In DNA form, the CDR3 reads TGTGCTAGTGGCCACCACAGGGGGTTCGAGCAGTACTTC. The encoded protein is CASGHHRGFEQYF.

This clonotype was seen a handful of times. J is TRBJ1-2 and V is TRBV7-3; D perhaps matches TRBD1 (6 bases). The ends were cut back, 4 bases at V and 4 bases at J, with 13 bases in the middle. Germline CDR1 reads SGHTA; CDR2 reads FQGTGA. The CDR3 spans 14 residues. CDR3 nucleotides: TGTGCCAGCAGCTCCTGGACAGCCATCTATGGCTACACCTTC. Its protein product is CASSSWTAIYGYTF.

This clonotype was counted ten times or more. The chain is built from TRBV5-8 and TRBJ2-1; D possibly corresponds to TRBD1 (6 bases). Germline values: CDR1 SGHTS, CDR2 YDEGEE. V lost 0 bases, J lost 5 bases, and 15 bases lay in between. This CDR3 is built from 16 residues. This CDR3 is CASSLGGHSSHNEQFF. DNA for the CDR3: TGTGCCAGCAGCTTGGGGGGACATAGCTCGCACAATGAGCAGTTCTTC.

The CDR3 DNA sequence: TGTGCCAGCAACTCGGGGACTAGCGGATACAATGAGCAGTTCTTC. This gives the protein CASNSGTSGYNEQFF. V is TRBV27 and J is TRBJ2-1; 11 positions match TRBD2. The length of the CDR3 is 15 residues. The germline CDR1 and CDR2 sequences are MNHEY and SMNVEV (reference sequence). The J segment lost 4 bases and the V segment lost 7 bases, leaving 6 bases of the junction unmatched.

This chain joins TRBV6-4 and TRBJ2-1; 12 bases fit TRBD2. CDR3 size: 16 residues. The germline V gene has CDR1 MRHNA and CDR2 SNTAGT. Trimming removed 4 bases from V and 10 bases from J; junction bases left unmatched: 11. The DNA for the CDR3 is TGTGCCAGCAGTGCCGTACTAGCGGGAGGCCCCAGGGAGCAGTTCTTC. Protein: CASSAVLAGGPREQFF.

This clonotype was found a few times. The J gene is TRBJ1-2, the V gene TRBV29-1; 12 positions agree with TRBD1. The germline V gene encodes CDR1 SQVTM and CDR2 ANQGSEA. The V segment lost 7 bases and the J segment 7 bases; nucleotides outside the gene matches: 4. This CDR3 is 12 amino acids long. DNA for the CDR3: TGCAGCGGGGGACAGGGGGCAGTTGGCTACACCTTC. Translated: CSGGQGAVGYTF. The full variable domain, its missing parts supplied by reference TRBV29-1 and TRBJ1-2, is SAVISQKPSRDICQRGTSLTIQCQVDSQVTMMFWYRQQPGQSLTLIATANQGSEATYESGFVIDKFPISRPNLTFSTLTVSNMSPEDSSIYLCSGGQGAVGYTFGSGTRLTVV.

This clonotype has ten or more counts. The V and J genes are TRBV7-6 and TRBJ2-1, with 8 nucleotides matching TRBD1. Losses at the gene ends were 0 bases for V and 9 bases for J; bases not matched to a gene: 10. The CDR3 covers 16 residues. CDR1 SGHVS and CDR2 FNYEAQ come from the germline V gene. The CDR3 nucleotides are TGTGCCAGCAGCTTAGCTCCGCAGGGGGCTGCGCTTGAGCAGTTCTTC. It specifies CASSLAPQGAALEQFF. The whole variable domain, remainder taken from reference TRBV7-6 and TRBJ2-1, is GAGVSQSPRYKVTKRGQDVALRCDPISGHVSLYWYRQALGQGPEFLTYFNYEAQQDKSGLPNDRFSAERPEGSISTLTIQRTEQRDSAMYRCASSLAPQGAALEQFFGPGTRLTVL.

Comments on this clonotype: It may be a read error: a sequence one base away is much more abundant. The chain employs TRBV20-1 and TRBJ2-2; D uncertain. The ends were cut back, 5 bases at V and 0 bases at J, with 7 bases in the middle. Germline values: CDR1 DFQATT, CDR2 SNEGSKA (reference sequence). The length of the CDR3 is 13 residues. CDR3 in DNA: TGCAGTGCTGTATCGTCGAACACCGGGGAGCTGTTTTTT. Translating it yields CSAVSSNTGELFF.

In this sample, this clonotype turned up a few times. CDR3 DNA: TGTGCCAGCAGCCCTCGAGGATCGTACAATGAGCAGTTCTTC. This codes for CASSPRGSYNEQFF. The genes are TRBV4-2 and TRBJ2-1, with D uncertain. Germline CDR1 reads LGHNA; CDR2 reads YNFKEQ. The CDR3 has 14 residues. The ends were cut back, 4 bases at V and 4 bases at J, with 11 bases in the middle.

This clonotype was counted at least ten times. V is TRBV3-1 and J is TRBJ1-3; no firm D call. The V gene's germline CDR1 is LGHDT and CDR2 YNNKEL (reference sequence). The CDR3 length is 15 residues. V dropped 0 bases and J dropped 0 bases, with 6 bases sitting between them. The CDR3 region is CASSQEWNSGNTIYF. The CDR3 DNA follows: TGTGCCAGCAGCCAAGAATGGAACTCTGGAAACACCATATATTTT.

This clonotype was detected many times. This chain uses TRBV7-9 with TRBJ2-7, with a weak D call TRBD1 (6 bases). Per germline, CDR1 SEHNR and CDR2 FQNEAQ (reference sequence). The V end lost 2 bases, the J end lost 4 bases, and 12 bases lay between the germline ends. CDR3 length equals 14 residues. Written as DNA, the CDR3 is TGTGCCAGCAGCTTATTAGTCGGGACATACGAGCAGTACTTC. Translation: CASSLLVGTYEQYF.

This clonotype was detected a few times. The CDR3 nucleotides read TGTGCCAGCAGTCGGACTAGCGGCGGGGAGCTGTTTTTT. It translates to CASSRTSGGELFF. This chain uses TRBV12-3 or TRBV12-4 with TRBJ2-2; TRBD2 agrees at 10 bases. With V trimmed by 5 bases and J by 7 bases, 1 base remained unmatched. This CDR3 has 13 amino acids.

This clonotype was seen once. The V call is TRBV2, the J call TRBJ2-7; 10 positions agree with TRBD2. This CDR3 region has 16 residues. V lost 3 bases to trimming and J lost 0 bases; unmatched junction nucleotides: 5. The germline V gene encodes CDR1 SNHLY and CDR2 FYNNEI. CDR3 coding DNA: TGTGCCAGCAGTGACGGGACTAGCGTGATCTCCTACGAGCAGTACTTC. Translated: CASSDGTSVISYEQYF.

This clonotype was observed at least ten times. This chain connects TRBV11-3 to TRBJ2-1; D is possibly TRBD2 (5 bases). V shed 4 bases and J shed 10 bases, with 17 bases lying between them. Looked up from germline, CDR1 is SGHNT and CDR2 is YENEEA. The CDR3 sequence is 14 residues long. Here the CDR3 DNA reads TGTGCCAGCAGCTCCTCCATTGCGGGTCACGAGCAGTTCTTC. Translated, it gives CASSSSIAGHEQFF.

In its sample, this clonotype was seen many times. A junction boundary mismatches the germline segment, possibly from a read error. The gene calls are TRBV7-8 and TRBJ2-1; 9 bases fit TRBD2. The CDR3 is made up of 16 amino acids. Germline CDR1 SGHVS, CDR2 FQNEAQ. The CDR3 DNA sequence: TGTGCCAGCAGCTTAGGAGGAGGGGCTAGCGGGAATGGGCAGTTCTTC. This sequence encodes CASSLGGGASGNGQFF.